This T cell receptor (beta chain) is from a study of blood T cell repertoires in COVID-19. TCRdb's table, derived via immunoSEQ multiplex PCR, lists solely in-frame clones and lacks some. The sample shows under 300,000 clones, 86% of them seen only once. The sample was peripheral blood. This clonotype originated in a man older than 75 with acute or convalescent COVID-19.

The CDR3, as DNA: TGTGCCAGCAGCTTAGCCGGGACAGGGCGTAGTCAGCCCCAGCATTTT. As protein: CASSLAGTGRSQPQHF. The V gene is TRBV7-8, the J gene TRBJ1-5, with 9 nucleotides matching TRBD1. The V gene end was trimmed by 0 bases and the J gene end by 6 bases; junction bases not matched to a gene: 6. The CDR3 contains 16 residues. Germline loops: CDR1 SGHVS, CDR2 FQNEAQ.